This record covers a single T cell receptor beta chain. This sample is drawn from a study of blood T cell repertoires in COVID-19. Here immunoSEQ multiplex PCR was the method, and the copy in TCRdb shows in-frame clones only, minus some. The profile shows roughly 86,000 clones, roughly 91% of them singletons. Sequenced input: peripheral blood. This receptor was obtained from a woman between 50 and 59 years old in a cohort sampled during active COVID-19.

CDR3 in amino acids: CASSASTGAGEAFF. DNA of the CDR3: TGTGCCAGCAGCGCCTCGACAGGGGCCGGGGAAGCTTTCTTT. The J gene is TRBJ1-1, the V gene TRBV9; TRBD1 matches at 8 bases. The CDR3 totals 14 residues. With V trimmed by 3 bases and J by 8 bases, 9 bases remained unmatched. The germline V gene has CDR1 SGDLS and CDR2 YYNGEE. Full variable domain (missing parts from reference TRBV9 and TRBJ1-1): DSGVTQTPKHLITATGQRVTLRCSPRSGDLSVYWYQQSLDQGLQFLIQYYNGEERAKGNILERFSAQQFPDLHSELNLSSLELGDSALYFCASSASTGAGEAFFGQGTRLTVV.